This T cell receptor beta chain was obtained from a study of cytomegalovirus exposure and HLA in healthy donors. Primers for the PCR totalled 60 Vbeta and 13 Jbeta. Generated by immunoSEQ multiplex PCR, the TCRdb table keeps only in-frame clones and is missing some. The sample has about 190,000 clones, over 75% seen once. Findings of the study overall: One variant, a missense change in DCLRE1C, was linked in a later analysis to TCR beta V- and J-gene trimming. Prior analysis indicated that the majority of TCR beta V segments exhibited productivity approximately 90% or approximately 30% of the time. A later analysis found most CMV-associated TCR beta chains apparently HLA-restricted.

A single count supports this clone. The antigen is unknown. V was cut by 3 bases and J by 5 bases, with 7 bases left in between. CDR1 is DFQATT, CDR2 SNEGSKA, per germline (reference sequence). This CDR3 is 11 amino acids long. The receptor was derived from a middle-aged man in good health and CMV-seronegative. The sample comprised PBMCs. The V and J genes are TRBV20-1 and TRBJ2-5; D perhaps matches TRBD2 (5 bases). The CDR3 DNA reads as TGCAGTGCTAGCGGGGATGAGACCCAGTACTTC. Amino acids: CSASGDETQYF.